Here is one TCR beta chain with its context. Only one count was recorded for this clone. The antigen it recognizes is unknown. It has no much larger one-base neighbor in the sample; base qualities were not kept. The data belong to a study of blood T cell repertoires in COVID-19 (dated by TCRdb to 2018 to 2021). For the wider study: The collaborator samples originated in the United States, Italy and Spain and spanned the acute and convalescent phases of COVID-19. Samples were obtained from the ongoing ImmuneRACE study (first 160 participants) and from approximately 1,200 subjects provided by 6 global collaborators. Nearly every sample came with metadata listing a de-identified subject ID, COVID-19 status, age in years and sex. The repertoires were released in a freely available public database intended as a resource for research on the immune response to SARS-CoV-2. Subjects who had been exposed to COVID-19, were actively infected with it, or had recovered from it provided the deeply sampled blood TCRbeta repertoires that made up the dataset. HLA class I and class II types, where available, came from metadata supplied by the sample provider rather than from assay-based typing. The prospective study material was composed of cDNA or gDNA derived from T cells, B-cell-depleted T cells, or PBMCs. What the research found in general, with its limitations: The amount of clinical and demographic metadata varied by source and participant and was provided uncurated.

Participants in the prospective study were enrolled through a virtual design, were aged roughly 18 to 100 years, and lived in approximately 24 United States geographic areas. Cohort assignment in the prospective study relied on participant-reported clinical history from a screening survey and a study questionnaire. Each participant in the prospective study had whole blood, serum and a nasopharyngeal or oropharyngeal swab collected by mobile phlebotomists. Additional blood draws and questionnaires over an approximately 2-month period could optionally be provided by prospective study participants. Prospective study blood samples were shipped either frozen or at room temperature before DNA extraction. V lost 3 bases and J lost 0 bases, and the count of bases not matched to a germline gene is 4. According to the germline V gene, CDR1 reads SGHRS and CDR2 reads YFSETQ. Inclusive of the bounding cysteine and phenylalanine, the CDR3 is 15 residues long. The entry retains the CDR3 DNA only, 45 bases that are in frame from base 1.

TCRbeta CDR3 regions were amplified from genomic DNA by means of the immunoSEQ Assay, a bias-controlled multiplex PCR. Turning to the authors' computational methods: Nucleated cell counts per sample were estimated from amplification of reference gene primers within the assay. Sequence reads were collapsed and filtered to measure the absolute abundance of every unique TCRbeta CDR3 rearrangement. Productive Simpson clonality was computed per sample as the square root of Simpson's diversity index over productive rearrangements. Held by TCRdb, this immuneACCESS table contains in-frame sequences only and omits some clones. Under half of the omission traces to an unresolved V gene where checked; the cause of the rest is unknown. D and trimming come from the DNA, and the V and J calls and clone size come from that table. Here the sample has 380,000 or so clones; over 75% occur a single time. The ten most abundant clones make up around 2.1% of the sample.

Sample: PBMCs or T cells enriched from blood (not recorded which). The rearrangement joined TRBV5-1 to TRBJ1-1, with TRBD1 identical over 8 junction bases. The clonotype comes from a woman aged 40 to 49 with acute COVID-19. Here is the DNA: TGCGCCAGCAGCTCTACAGGGGGGGTGAACACTGAAGCTTTCTTT. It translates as CASSSTGGVNTEAFF. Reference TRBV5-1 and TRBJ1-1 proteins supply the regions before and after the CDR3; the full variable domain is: KAGVTQTPRYLIKTRGQQVTLSCSPISGHRSVSWYQQTPGQGLQFLFEYFSETQRNKGNFPGRFSGRQFSNSRSEMNVSTLELGDSALYLCASSSTGGVNTEAFFGQGTRLTVV.